This TCR beta chain was captured by sequencing in a study of cytomegalovirus exposure and HLA in healthy donors (dated by TCRdb to 2016 to 2017). Regarding the complete study: In an earlier analysis of 450 to 750 of the donors, under 300 Gb of sequence data and some 100 million unique TCR beta sequences from approximately 180 million T cells were reported. About 300 gigabases of sequencing data and 78 million or so unique TCR sequences were included in an early release covering about 700 HLA-typed donors. Of the roughly 390 genotyped donors, less than 85% were placed in the genetic ancestry cluster associated with self-reported Caucasian donors. The study aimed to test whether signatures of past pathogen exposure could be identified by cataloging public T cell receptors. The study profiled the T cell repertoires of hundreds of subjects by immunosequencing and related them to cytomegalovirus serostatus. A separate validation cohort of about 110 different subjects was used in addition to the roughly 640-subject first cohort. To predict cytomegalovirus infection status, the study combined high-throughput TCR immunosequencing, statistical association of individual TCRs with disease status, and machine learning. To study patterns of TCR occurrence, a later analysis re-analyzed previously published TCR beta repertoires from 700 or so donors and added high-resolution HLA genotyping. Rather than using new phenotypic data, the later analysis identified candidate immune exposures from TCR beta sequences and from how often those sequences occurred across donors. An earlier analysis of some 500 of the donors applied high-throughput TCR beta sequencing to assess whether each TCR beta V gene segment acted as functional or pseudogenic. Donor age, sex, ethnicity and CMV serostatus were compiled together with the repertoire data. A later genetic analysis used genome-wide SNP genotypes for about 60% of the roughly 700 donors, treating that subset as a discovery cohort. All discovery cohort repertoires had been generated using a single sequencing platform. HLA typing included class I and class II loci at four-digit resolution. Typing coverage varied by locus: 629-630 donors for A, B, C, DRB1 and DQB1; about 520 for DQA1; about 590 for DPA1; more than 450 for DPB1. Five DR-DQ haplotypes were treated as single units for association and clustering because of strong linkage in the cohort. Across 300 to 400 genotyped donors of the cohort, an average of approximately 240,000 unique TCR beta nucleotide sequences per donor were sequenced, and approximately 17% of those sequences were non-productive. What the research found in general, with its limitations: An association between a missense DCLRE1C variant and V-gene and J-gene trimming of TCR beta chains was found in a later genetic analysis and replicated in an independent cohort. Several of the top co-occurrence clusters appeared to be linked to parvovirus B19, influenza, CMV and Epstein-Barr virus, according to a later analysis. A later analysis found that HLA-associated TCR beta chains were more clonally expanded and had lower generation probabilities than equally common non-associated chains. A further reported finding was that TCR beta sequences accurately predicted the HLA-A and HLA-B alleles for most subjects in the first cohort. Approximately 16 rarely observed V segments, including chromosome 9 orphons, were excluded from the earlier analysis of several hundred of the donors because counts were too low. A later analysis found that TCR association rates varied across HLA loci, with DRB1 alleles showing the most associated TCRs and HLA-C alleles the fewest. Roughly uniform sequencing depth across donors was assumed in presence/absence analyses, although this assumption may not hold. In both the original and validation cohorts, the classifier was reported to diagnose cytomegalovirus status with high specificity and sensitivity. A group of highly shared sequence variants was considered likely to be a technical artifact of the sequencing pipeline. Linkage disequilibrium might explain the correlated functional status among segregating V segments, but an unknown experimental factor could not be excluded. The only immune exposure information available for the cohort was CMV serostatus. In vitro tests confirmed that a few of the cytomegalovirus-associated TCR beta chains recognize cytomegalovirus antigens. In this cohort, only TCR beta chains were sequenced, and detectable features were limited by the absence of alpha or paired-chain data. HLA typing was unavailable for some donors at each locus, so association tests used only the typed subset. Assigning TCR associations to individual alleles was difficult when HLA alleles, especially DR and DQ, strongly co-occurred. In a later analysis, over 15,000 TCR beta sequences were associated with specific HLA alleles at a false discovery rate of 0.05. A later analysis found that most CMV-associated TCR beta chains appeared HLA-restricted, with HLA associations seemingly driven largely by CMV exposure. Because the 87-base-pair reads could not distinguish some IMGT-functional V segments, including TRBV6-2 and TRBV6-3, those segments were excluded. While some public TCRs were present in many individuals, most TCR sequences turned up only very rarely across donors. It was suggested by the authors that the approach could potentially be generalized to other disease states and immunological phenotypes. A total of fewer than 200 TCR beta chains were listed by the study as associated with cytomegalovirus. In a later genetic analysis, fewer N-insertions in productive TCRs were reported among donors in an Asian-associated ancestry cluster than the 666-donor mean. In an earlier analysis of some 500 of the donors, most TCR beta V segments were observed in productive rearrangements about 90% or about 30% of the time, broadly matching IMGT annotations.

About this clone itself: Its antigen specificity is not known. Base qualities were left out, and no much larger clone turns up one base away.

Library prep was done by the immunoSEQ multiplex PCR assay. For the multiplex PCR, a mixture combining 60 forward primers for TCR Vbeta segments and 13 reverse primers for TCR Jbeta segments was used. Amplification of the CDR3 region of rearranged TCR beta genes was performed with a multiplex PCR assay on genomic DNA. On the Illumina HiSeq System, the amplified TCR beta libraries were sequenced as 87-base-pair reads. On the study's bioinformatics: A later analysis counted about 80 million unique TCR beta chains across the 650 to 700 repertoires, and around 9.9 million of these chains were shared by at least two donors. Raw reads were error-corrected and collapsed into unique sequences with a nearest-neighbor algorithm that merged closely related sequences to remove PCR and sequencing errors. CDR3 sequences were aligned to IMGT reference sequences to assign V, D and J gene segments. For a sequence to be retained, a match of at least six nucleotides was required to both a V gene segment and a J gene segment. Rearrangements were called productive when the CDR3 lacked stop codons and stayed in frame with V and J; all others were non-productive. CDR3 was defined by IMGT convention, running from the second conserved V-encoded cysteine to the conserved J-encoded phenylalanine. The earlier analysis of a few hundred of the donors excluded any sequence lacking an unambiguous match to a single V gene segment. An earlier analysis of 500 to 700 of the donors classified V segments as functional when productive rearrangements were above 56.7% and as segregating when the standard deviation between donors was above 5%. A statistical classification framework was built for diagnosing cytomegalovirus status from the catalog of TCR beta chain sequences. V and J gene assignment, in a later analysis, came from comparing TCR nucleotide sequences with IMGT/GENE-DB human TR gene sequences. The TCRdist pipeline was used in a later analysis to assign CDR3 sequences and most-parsimonious VDJ recombination scenarios. In a later analysis, every TCR beta chain was defined by the combination of its CDR3 amino acid sequence and its V-gene family, and reads without a unique V-gene family were dropped. A later analysis removed 592 highly shared, low-generation-probability nucleotide sequences to deal with suspected cross-contamination and a sequencing artifact. A later analysis calculated a clonal expansion index for each public chain from normalized within-repertoire ranks of inferred template counts. Generation probabilities in a later analysis came from a VDJ recombination model fitted to out-of-frame rearrangements, and those results were checked against IGoR. In a later analysis, hypergeometric tests were used to score TCR-TCR, TCR-HLA and TCR-CMV co-occurrence, with a repertoire-size bias correction applied to TCR pairs. In a later analysis, false discovery rates were estimated by permuting HLA or CMV assignments 20 times. In a later analysis, co-occurring TCRs were grouped using DBSCAN, with TCRdist sequence similarity added in when clustering inside HLA-allele-positive subsets. Repertoires with fewer than 30,000 or more than 120,000 public chains, plus five repertoires with anomalous nucleotide sharing, were excluded from co-occurrence clustering. This immuneACCESS table, as held by TCRdb, lists in-frame sequences with V and J called but not all clones. Of the missing ones, under half trace to an unresolved V gene in checked studies; the others have no known cause. V, J and clone size are taken as reported in that table, and D and trimming were inferred from the DNA itself. The sample table contains over 100,000 clones; only one count was recorded for approximately 80% of them. Clones ranked in the top ten supply nearly 0.9% of the sample.

Trimming removed 0 bases from V and 2 bases from J; the gene matches leave 8 bases unexplained. Including cysteine and phenylalanine, the CDR3 has 18 amino acids. Only the CDR3 part of the read is kept: 54 bases, read in frame from the first base. CDR1 LGHNT and CDR2 FRNRAP are derived from the germline V gene. In total, 500 to 700 healthy bone marrow donors made up the cohort. All cohort members were sampled while nominally healthy, although unrecorded immune exposures were likely present. The donor tested CMV seronegative, placing the donor among the roughly 350 seronegative members of the cohort. Each donor provided a peripheral blood sample, and peripheral blood mononuclear cells were used for TCR beta sequencing. The Qiagen DNeasy Blood Extraction Kit was used to extract genomic DNA from the blood cell samples.

The sequence links TRBV12-5 to TRBJ1-5; 9 junctional bases match TRBD1. The receptor was isolated from a woman aged 25 to 45 in good health and CMV-seronegative. The sequenced sample consisted of PBMCs. The DNA reads TGTGCTAGTGGTTTGGTACCGGGGACAGGGTATCGCAATCAGCCCCAGCATTTT. It translates to CASGLVPGTGYRNQPQHF.